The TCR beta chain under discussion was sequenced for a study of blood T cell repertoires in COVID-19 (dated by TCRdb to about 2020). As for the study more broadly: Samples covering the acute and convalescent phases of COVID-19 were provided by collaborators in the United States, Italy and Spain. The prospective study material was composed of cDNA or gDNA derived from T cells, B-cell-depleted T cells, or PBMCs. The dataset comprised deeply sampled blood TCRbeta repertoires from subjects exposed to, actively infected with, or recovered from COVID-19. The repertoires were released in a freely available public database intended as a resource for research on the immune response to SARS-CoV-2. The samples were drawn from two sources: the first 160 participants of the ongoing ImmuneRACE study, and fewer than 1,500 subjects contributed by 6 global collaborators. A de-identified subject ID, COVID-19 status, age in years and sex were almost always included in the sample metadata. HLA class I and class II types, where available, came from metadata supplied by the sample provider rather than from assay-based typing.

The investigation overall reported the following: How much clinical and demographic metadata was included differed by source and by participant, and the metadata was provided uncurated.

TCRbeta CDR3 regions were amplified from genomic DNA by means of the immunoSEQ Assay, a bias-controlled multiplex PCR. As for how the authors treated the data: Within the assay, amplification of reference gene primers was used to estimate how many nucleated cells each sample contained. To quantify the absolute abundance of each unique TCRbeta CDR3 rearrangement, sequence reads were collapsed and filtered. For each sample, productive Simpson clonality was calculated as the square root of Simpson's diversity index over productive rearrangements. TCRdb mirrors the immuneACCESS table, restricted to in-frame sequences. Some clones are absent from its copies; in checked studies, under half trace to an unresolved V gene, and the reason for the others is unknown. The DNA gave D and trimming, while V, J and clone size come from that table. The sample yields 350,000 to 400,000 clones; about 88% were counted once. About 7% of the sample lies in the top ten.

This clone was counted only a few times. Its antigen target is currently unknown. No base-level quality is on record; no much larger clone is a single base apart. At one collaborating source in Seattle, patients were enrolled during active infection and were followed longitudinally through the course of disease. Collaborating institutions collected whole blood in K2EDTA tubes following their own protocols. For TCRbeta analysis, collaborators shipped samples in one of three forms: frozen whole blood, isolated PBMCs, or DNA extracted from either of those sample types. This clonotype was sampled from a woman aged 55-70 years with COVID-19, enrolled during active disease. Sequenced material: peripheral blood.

The nucleotide sequence reads TGTGCCAGCAGCTGGGCGACACCGACAGATACGCAGTATTTT. It translates to CASSWATPTDTQYF. This receptor chain uses TRBV5-5 and TRBJ2-3, with the D gene call left open. Reading the germline V gene (reference sequence) gives CDR1 SGHKS and CDR2 YYEKEE. From cysteine to phenylalanine, the CDR3 is 14 amino acids long. The sequence is cut down to CDR3 DNA, 42 bases in frame from base 1. The germline ends are 11 bases apart after V is trimmed by 3 bases and J by 3 bases.